Here is one T cell receptor beta chain with its context. Its antigen is currently unknown. Time point reported: late sampling 161 to 241 days after vaccination in a few convalescent patients. The treatment here: roughly 11-day PBMC culture with coronavirus spike peptide pools or control peptides (ViraFEST assay). About 2 million PBMCs were grown per well alongside roughly 9.1 IU/ml IL-2 and 9.5 to 10 ug/ml peptide pools. This specimen belongs to a study of vaccination and CD4 T cells after COVID-19. Cultured CD4+ T-cell DNA underwent Oncomine TCR Beta short-read sequencing. Using its own MiXCR run on the PCR reads, TCRdb lists one record per CDR3 protein. This sample has about 24,000 distinct CDR3 sequences, with roughly 40% found just once. Study-wide results and limits: Post-vaccination, and not before, a median approximately 85% of reactive clones appeared in convalescent patients.

V was clipped by 2 bases and J by 4 bases; unmatched bases: 5. The CDR3 is made up of 15 amino acids. Germline values: CDR1 SGHNT, CDR2 YYREEE (reference sequence). The chain is built from TRBV5-4 and TRBJ2-5; 10 bases are shared with TRBD1. This receptor was taken from a human donor who had recovered from COVID-19. The source was CD4+ T cells from blood, cultured in vitro, collected about 7 months after SARS-CoV-2 vaccination. This chain's CDR3 is CASSFLGTGAETQYF. The CDR3 nucleotides are TGTGCCAGCAGCTTTCTGGGGACAGGGGCAGAGACCCAGTACTTC.